The rows below give T cell receptor beta chains drawn from one sample of a study. MiXCR, run by TCRdb on the RT-PCR reads, gives a single entry per CDR3 protein. Here the sample spans about 700,000 distinct CDR3 sequences, approximately 14% being singletons. Material for sequencing was memory CD4+ T cells from blood. The receptors shown here come from a female donor in good health, serving as a healthy control. Each CDR3 is given with its conserved first and last residue. The order of the fields is J gene, clone size, V gene, CDR3 length, CDR3 protein. A clone size is listed for some rows: how often the clone was seen (once, few, many), or a class if it is expanded.

TRBJ2-7 many TRBV27 14 CASSLWGVSDEQYF
TRBJ1-1 . TRBV28 18 CASSLTPVTSAGAGEAFF
TRBJ1-2 . TRBV6-5 14 CASSYSESRDGYTF
TRBJ1-1 few TRBV11-2 11 CASSPATEAFF
TRBJ2-7 . TRBV20-1 13 CSAWEGGSYEQYF
TRBJ2-1 many TRBV10-2 13 CASRRRESNEQFF
TRBJ2-5 many TRBV7-2 15 CASTGKRAFQETQYF
TRBJ2-1 . TRBV24-1 16 CATAISVTSGNNEQFF
TRBJ1-2 . TRBV10-3 12 CAIATINYGYTF
TRBJ2-5 . TRBV20-1 15 CSARPRQTLQETQYF
TRBJ2-7 many TRBV10-3 14 CAISESQQAAEQYF
TRBJ1-5 many TRBV12-3/TRBV12-4 11 CASSLGQPQHF
TRBJ1-6 few TRBV7-3 14 CASSLNSVNSPLHF
TRBJ2-3 many TRBV7-2 15 CASSLSSASTDTQYF
TRBJ2-3 few TRBV20-1 15 CSATVAGGITDTQYF
TRBJ2-7 many TRBV24-1 12 CATSSKWGEQYF
TRBJ1-5 few TRBV27 18 CASSFPPGMGTSNQPQHF
TRBJ2-1 few TRBV18 11 CASSPGGVEFF
TRBJ1-2 . TRBV28 13 CASRSPPSYGYTF
TRBJ1-6 . TRBV3-1 16 CASSQAPGGGGSPLHF
TRBJ1-3 . TRBV2 14 CASSVSRGGNTIYF
TRBJ1-1 . TRBV25-1 12 CASKPGGGEAFF
TRBJ1-2 many TRBV5-6 11 CASSLYRGYTF
TRBJ2-3 many TRBV6-5 14 CASSYKTGADTQYF
TRBJ1-2 many TRBV10-3 12 CAISGHYSGYTF
TRBJ1-1 few TRBV15 15 CATSRGGGPSTEAFF
TRBJ1-1 . TRBV18 14 CASSPTEGDTEAFF
TRBJ1-5 . TRBV24-1 17 CATSGMGQGSLNQPQHF
TRBJ1-2 few TRBV6-5 13 CASRDRGDGRYTF
TRBJ2-1 . TRBV4-3 18 CASSQEGRGTYTDNEQFF
TRBJ2-4 . TRBV24-1 13 CATSDTQRSIQYF
TRBJ1-6 few TRBV4-3 21 CASSQDRALVYAGAENSPLHF
TRBJ2-3 . TRBV3-2 15 CASSQERAGEDTQYF
TRBJ1-1 . TRBV20-1 13 CSAETGRGFEAFF
TRBJ1-5 many TRBV20-1 15 CSARTGQGVGQPQHF
TRBJ2-7 many TRBV5-1 14 CASTSQAGIDEQYF
TRBJ1-1 . TRBV5-1 14 CASSLPGGNTEAFF
TRBJ2-3 many TRBV4-1 16 CASSQVTGESTDTQYF
TRBJ1-5 . TRBV12-3/TRBV12-4 17 CASSLPNRDSRNQPQHF
TRBJ2-3 few TRBV9 16 CASSPREGRGTDTQYF
TRBJ1-1 many TRBV12-3/TRBV12-4 17 CASSLLETSVLNTEAFF
TRBJ1-4 many TRBV12-3/TRBV12-4 14 CASRGGPGDEKLFF
TRBJ2-5 . TRBV20-1 14 CSALAGEVGETQYF
TRBJ2-7 many TRBV12-3/TRBV12-4 14 CASSLDTQPYEQYF
TRBJ2-2 . TRBV4-2 15 CASSQGSGTAGELFF
TRBJ2-1 few TRBV27 17 CASSLFYGGGSYNEQFF
TRBJ1-2 many TRBV29-1 13 CSVEGLGALGYTF
TRBJ2-7 . TRBV5-1 10 CATPLHEQYF
TRBJ1-5 few TRBV7-9 16 CASSFGTLNSNQPQHF
TRBJ2-2 many TRBV5-1 14 CASRLSVGTGELFF
TRBJ2-7 . TRBV7-8 13 CASSLVQDGEQYF
TRBJ2-1 many TRBV12-3/TRBV12-4 18 CASSLTPPEGPLYNEQFF
TRBJ2-5 many TRBV29-1 12 CSVDYSAGAQYF
TRBJ1-2 . TRBV7-9 15 CASRPTRTGGKGIPF
TRBJ2-3 few TRBV4-1 15 CASSRLGAASDTQYF
TRBJ1-1 few TRBV6-5 14 CASSYAAVNTEAFF
TRBJ2-2 few TRBV7-2 17 CASRASSRQGATGELFF
TRBJ1-4 many TRBV29-1 12 CSVSEGDEKLFF
TRBJ2-3 once TRBV10-3 13 CAIMSSGTDEQYF